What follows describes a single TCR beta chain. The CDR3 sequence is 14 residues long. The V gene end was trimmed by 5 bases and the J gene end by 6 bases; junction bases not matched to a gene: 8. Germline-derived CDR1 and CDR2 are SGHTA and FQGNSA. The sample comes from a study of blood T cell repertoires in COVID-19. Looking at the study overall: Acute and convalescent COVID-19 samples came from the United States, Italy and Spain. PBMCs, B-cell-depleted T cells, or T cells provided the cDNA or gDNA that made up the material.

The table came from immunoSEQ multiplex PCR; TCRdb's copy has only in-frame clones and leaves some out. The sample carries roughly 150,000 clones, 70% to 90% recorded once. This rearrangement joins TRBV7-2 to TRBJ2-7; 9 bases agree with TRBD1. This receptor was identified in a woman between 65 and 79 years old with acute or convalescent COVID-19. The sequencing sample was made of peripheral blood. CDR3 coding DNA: TGTGCCAGCAGCCCGCGGGACAGGGTCCCCGAGCAGTACTTC. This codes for CASSPRDRVPEQYF.